The 5 T cell receptor beta chains given below trace back to one sample, sequenced in a study of shared clonotypes between healthy human individuals. TCRdb keeps only in-frame clones here, not all; method: immunoSEQ multiplex PCR. Counted here are over 2,000,000 clones, 90% to 95% occurring once; the ten biggest clones make up under 2%. The naive CD8 population came from CD45RO-negative cells selected for CCR7, without terminally differentiated effector memory CD45RA+ cells. The specimen was naive CD8+ T cells from PBMCs. The receptor set was obtained from a man in his late teens or twenties in good health. Some clones in this sample may be carry-over from other donors' samples.

The chain joins TRBV7-2 to TRBJ1-5, with a weak D call TRBD1 (5 bases). The V gene's germline CDR1 is SGHTA and CDR2 FQGNSA. The CDR3 is made up of 14 amino acids. Trimming left V 4 bases short and J 2 bases short, with 9 bases between. CDR3 coding DNA: TGTGCCAGCAGCTCCTGGGGGGGCAATCAGCCCCAGCATTTT. This sequence encodes CASSSWGGNQPQHF.

In the case of this clone: At one boundary the junction diverges from the germline segment, which might be a read error. V and J are TRBV6-5 and TRBJ2-1, with D possibly called TRBD1 or TRBD2 (5 bases each). This CDR3 has 14 residues. Germline values: CDR1 MNHEY, CDR2 SVGAGI. CDR3 nucleotide sequence: TGTGCCAGTGGGGCCGGGATCTCCAACAATGAGCAGTTCTTC. Translation: CASGAGISNNEQFF.

V usage is TRBV9 and J usage is TRBJ2-7; D is undetermined. V dropped 0 bases and J dropped 4 bases, with 8 bases sitting between them. CDR1 is SGDLS and CDR2 is YYNGEE in the germline V gene. This CDR3 has 13 amino acids. Here the CDR3 reads CASSVGVMYEQYF. The CDR3 DNA is TGTGCCAGCAGCGTAGGGGTGATGTACGAGCAGTACTTC.

The chain carries TRBV28 and TRBJ1-1; D might be TRBD1 (5 bases). Germline CDR1 and CDR2: MDHEN and SYDVKM. The CDR3 has 14 residues. V shed 3 bases and J shed 1 base, with 9 bases lying between them. CDR3 DNA sequence: TGTGCCAGCAGTTTGTGGGGGAAGAACACTGAAGCTTTCTTT. The encoded protein is CASSLWGKNTEAFF.

The rearrangement joins TRBV7-9 to TRBJ1-6; 8 bases fit TRBD1. The trim removed 4 bases at V and 9 bases at J, leaving 5 bases unmatched. Germline V gene data show CDR1 as SEHNR and CDR2 as FQNEAQ (reference sequence). The CDR3 is 14 residues long. The DNA for the CDR3 is TGTGCCAGCAGCTCAGGGGGCCTGGGTTCACCCCTCCACTTT. Translated: CASSSGGLGSPLHF.